The present T cell receptor beta chain was sequenced within a study of OX40 agonist ivuxolimab in advanced cancers. On the study more broadly: Three individuals attained partial responses, comprising one hepatocellular carcinoma case and two cutaneous melanoma cases.

Sequenced by immunoSEQ multiplex PCR; TCRdb stores in-frame clones only, minus some. Found here are some 100,000 clones, over 75% of them singletons; the top ten hold 1.5% to 2.5%. Germline values: CDR1 LNHDA, CDR2 SQIVND (reference sequence). V lost 3 bases to trimming and J lost 0 bases, with 9 bases between them. The length of the CDR3 is 15 residues. This TCR came from an adult with an advanced solid tumor such as melanoma, head and neck, liver or kidney cancer. The sample in question was CD4+ or CD8+ T cells sorted from blood, obtained in a trial of the OX40 agonist ivuxolimab. This rearrangement joins TRBV19 to TRBJ1-3; a weak D match, TRBD1 (5 bases). The CDR3 protein is CASSIGGGSGNTIYF. The CDR3, as DNA: TGTGCCAGTAGTATCGGCGGGGGCTCTGGAAACACCATATATTTT.